The rows below give T cell receptor beta chains drawn from one sample of a study of T cell repertoires in cytomegalovirus infection. TCRdb analysed the reads with MiXCR anew, one entry per CDR3 protein. The table lists around 300,000 distinct CDR3 sequences, under 25% of them singletons. For these TCRs, the target antigens are not known. The sequences come from cultured PBMCs, collected from culture after CMV antigen stimulation. These receptors all come from a human donor in good health (CMV status not recorded). Some clones in this sample may be carry-over from other donors' samples. CDR3s include the opening cysteine and the closing phenylalanine or tryptophan.

v_call	j_call	cdr3_length	cdr3_aa
TRBV6-2/TRBV6-3	TRBJ2-1	17	CASSYRSLGLAGNEQFF
TRBV12-3/TRBV12-4	TRBJ1-2	14	CASSPQGADYGYTF
TRBV28	TRBJ2-1	13	CASTPGTGFIGFF
TRBV7-2	TRBJ1-1	14	CASSLAGSNTEAFF
TRBV11-2	TRBJ2-1	16	CASSLGSGSFVGEQFF
TRBV7-8	TRBJ2-1	18	CASSSLLATGGDYNEQFF
TRBV20-1	TRBJ2-1	13	CSARDGLSYEQFF
TRBV7-4	TRBJ1-4	14	CASSGQAPNEKLFF
TRBV7-1	TRBJ2-1	15	CASSSGQGLLDEQFF
TRBV18	TRBJ1-3	12	CASSPEGNTIYF
TRBV7-2	TRBJ2-3	15	CASRSDSGRTDTQYF
TRBV7-6	TRBJ2-5	15	CAISGGPTSEQTQYF
TRBV6-1	TRBJ2-7	13	CASREDRTLARYF
TRBV5-1	TRBJ1-3	15	CASSLIGSSGNTIYF
TRBV20-1	TRBJ1-1	12	CSASRVGTEAFF
TRBV28	TRBJ1-3	17	CASSFVPGQGRGNTIYF
TRBV12-3/TRBV12-4	TRBJ2-2	13	CASSPGTTGELFF
TRBV7-9	TRBJ1-1	12	CASSLVLSGAFF
TRBV27	TRBJ2-7	15	CASSRLGTGSYEQYF
TRBV7-6	TRBJ1-5	14	CASSTAYSNQPQHF
TRBV4-2	TRBJ1-1	15	CASSQEIRGNTEAFF
TRBV24-1	TRBJ2-1	19	CATSDLPRTGTSGRNEQFF
TRBV7-9	TRBJ1-2	14	CASSLGPGPYGYTF
TRBV7-8	TRBJ1-1	12	CASSPSTGEAFF
TRBV7-9	TRBJ1-1	15	CASSSVQGMNTEAFF
TRBV12-3/TRBV12-4	TRBJ1-1	16	CASSLDRFELNTEAFF
TRBV14	TRBJ2-1	17	CASSPFGGRTLYNEQFF
TRBV12-3/TRBV12-4	TRBJ2-2	13	CVSKDRATGELFF
TRBV20-1	TRBJ2-2	15	CSARVAGQNTGELFF
TRBV20-1	TRBJ2-1	15	CSARKLAGGYNEQFF
TRBV6-2/TRBV6-3	TRBJ2-1	16	CASTKGVGDWPYEQFF
TRBV20-1	TRBJ2-7	14	CSATQGGDTYEQYF
TRBV20-1	TRBJ2-7	14	CSARSGRTTYEQYF
TRBV6-2/TRBV6-3	TRBJ2-5	15	CASSRTSGRQETQYF
TRBV29-1	TRBJ2-1	17	CSVFPGTSGRGYNEQFF
TRBV20-1	TRBJ2-3	17	CSARGLAGGASTDTQYF
TRBV6-1	TRBJ1-4	12	CASSEQGEKLFF
TRBV6-1	TRBJ2-1	13	CASRSSAGNEQFF
TRBV7-2	TRBJ1-6	15	CASSLAGEGLSPLHF
TRBV6-2/TRBV6-3	TRBJ2-1	20	CASSYSGLAGHLSSYNEQFF
TRBV7-6	TRBJ2-5	13	CASSPGLGKTQYF
TRBV12-3/TRBV12-4	TRBJ2-1	11	CASRTYDEQFF
TRBV28	TRBJ2-2	13	CASSFRSLGELFF
TRBV18	TRBJ1-1	16	CASSPRGTGENTEAFF
TRBV20-1	TRBJ2-3	14	CSARDHDSTDTQYF
TRBV7-8	TRBJ1-5	15	CASSLVTGRDQPQHF
TRBV11-2	TRBJ2-2	14	CASSLAANTGELFF
TRBV7-2	TRBJ2-6	18	CASSLLVRGGSGANVLTF
TRBV7-6	TRBJ2-7	14	CASSPRQGSYEQYF
TRBV5-6	TRBJ2-7	16	CASSLLERTIAWGQYF
TRBV4-1	TRBJ1-1	14	CASRQQGLNTEAFF
TRBV12-3/TRBV12-4	TRBJ1-1	12	CASSFSQREAFF
TRBV11-3	TRBJ2-1	14	CASSFAPRQSEQFF
TRBV6-6	TRBJ2-5	11	CASGPQETQYF
TRBV12-3/TRBV12-4	TRBJ2-2	15	CASSFRLPVAGELFF
TRBV29-1	TRBJ2-2	13	CSAGQPNTGELFF
TRBV12-3/TRBV12-4	TRBJ2-2	14	CASSDSGQTGELFF
TRBV12-3/TRBV12-4	TRBJ2-1	14	CASSWASGYNEQFF
TRBV11-3	TRBJ2-1	15	CASSLTGLTDNEQFF